One sample yielded the 18 T cell receptor beta chains listed below, sequenced in a study of T cell responses to AZD1222 COVID-19 vaccine. Only in-frame clones appear in the TCRdb table, and some are missing; sequencing was by immunoSEQ multiplex PCR. The top ten clones hold 1.1% of a sample with 100,000 to 150,000 clones, 80% to 95% of them seen once. The source was peripheral blood, collected on day 0 of AZD1222 vaccination. The receptors originated from an adult in good health.

The rearrangement joins TRBV5-1 to TRBJ1-2; TRBD1 aligns across 9 bases. This CDR3 has 14 residues. Germline V gives CDR1 SGHRS, CDR2 YFSETQ. J was trimmed by 7 bases and V by 0 bases; bases with no gene match: 4. The CDR3 region is CASSLGQGVGGYTF. CDR3 DNA sequence: TGCGCCAGCAGCTTGGGACAGGGGGTTGGTGGCTACACCTTC.

This clone was counted a single time. This chain links TRBV6-1 with TRBJ1-3; unclear D gene. This CDR3 is built from 17 residues. V was trimmed by 2 bases and J by 4 bases, leaving 18 bases between them. The germline gives CDR1 MNHNS, CDR2 SASEGT. CDR3 nucleotides: TGTGCCAGCAGTGAATGGTGGTCAGGTCGGAAAGGAAACACCATATATTTT. It translates to CASSEWWSGRKGNTIYF.

The rearrangement joins TRBV15 to TRBJ2-1; 9 bases align to TRBD2. J gave up 6 bases and V 0 bases, and 9 bases lay outside the gene matches. Germline lookup yields CDR1 LNHNV and CDR2 YYDKDF (reference sequence). This CDR3 contains 17 residues. The CDR3 sequence is CATSRDYLSGSVNEQFF. For the CDR3, the DNA is TGTGCCACCAGCAGAGATTACCTTAGCGGGAGTGTCAATGAGCAGTTCTTC. The full variable domain, its missing parts supplied by reference TRBV15 and TRBJ2-1, is DAMVIQNPRYQVTQFGKPVTLSCSQTLNHNVMYWYQQKSSQAPKLLFHYYDKDFNNEADTPDNFQSRRPNTSFCFLDIRSPGLGDTAMYLCATSRDYLSGSVNEQFFGPGTRLTVL.

The chain recombines TRBV28 with TRBJ1-6, with TRBD1 as a possible D gene (5 bases). The CDR3 length is 13 residues. Trimming stripped 1 base from V and 9 bases from J, with 7 bases between. CDR1 is MDHEN and CDR2 is SYDVKM in the germline V gene. As DNA, the CDR3 is TGTGCCAGCAGTTTATATAGGGGTTCACCCCTCCACTTT. Protein: CASSLYRGSPLHF.

The chain uses TRBV9 and TRBJ2-3; 7 nucleotides agree with TRBD2. The V and J ends lost 6 bases and 3 bases, in that order; junction bases with no gene match: 7. The CDR3 has 14 residues. Germline CDR1 reads SGDLS; CDR2 reads YYNGEE. CDR3 nucleotides: TGTGCCAGCACCAAGACTAGCCGAACAGATACGCAGTATTTT. Translation gives CASTKTSRTDTQYF.

The chain recombines TRBV20-1 with TRBJ2-7; TRBD2 agrees at 14 bases. CDR3 size: 17 residues. CDR1 is DFQATT and CDR2 is SNEGSKA in the germline V gene (reference sequence). V dropped 3 bases and J dropped 3; count of bases not matched to a gene: 10. The CDR3: CSASGTSGSRGIYEQYF. DNA for the CDR3: TGCAGTGCTAGTGGGACTAGCGGGAGCCGGGGGATCTACGAGCAGTACTTC.

J is TRBJ2-1 and V is TRBV7-3; D possibly uses TRBD1 or TRBD2 (7 bases each). Germline loops: CDR1 SGHTA, CDR2 FQGTGA. The CDR3 is 18 residues long. Trimming removed 1 base from V and 4 bases from J, with 20 bases in between. CDR3 sequence (DNA): TGTGCCAGCAGCTTAAACCCTCCAGGGGGGGGAGCTTACAATGAGCAGTTCTTC. Its protein product is CASSLNPPGGGAYNEQFF. Supplemented by reference TRBV7-3 and TRBJ2-1, the full variable domain reads GAGVSQTPSNKVTEKGKYVELRCDPISGHTALYWYRQSLGQGPEFLIYFQGTGAADDSGLPNDRFFAVRPEGSVSTLKIQRTERGDSAVYLCASSLNPPGGGAYNEQFFGPGTRLTVL.

V usage is TRBV14 and J usage is TRBJ2-3; 7 bases agree with TRBD1. The J segment lost 0 bases and the V segment lost 4 bases, leaving 16 bases of the junction unmatched. The CDR3 runs 19 residues. CDR1 is SGHDN and CDR2 is FVKESK in the germline V gene. This CDR3 reads CASSLPGQTLRESTDTQYF. The CDR3 nucleotides are TGTGCCAGCAGCCTGCCGGGACAGACTCTTCGGGAAAGCACAGATACGCAGTATTTT.

The chain links TRBV27 to TRBJ2-2; D is unresolved. Germline V gives CDR1 MNHEY, CDR2 SMNVEV (reference sequence). V was clipped by 5 bases and J by 7 bases, with 17 bases between them. CDR3 length: 15 residues. As DNA, the CDR3 is TGTGCCAGCAGTATAAGGACCACCCCACACGGGGAGCTGTTTTTT. Translated: CASSIRTTPHGELFF.

The J gene is TRBJ2-1, the V gene TRBV3-1 (or the pseudogene TRBV3-2); D unclear. Trimming removed 0 bases at V and 9 bases at J, with 9 bases between. Germline assignment: CDR1 LGHDT and CDR2 YNNKEL (reference sequence). The CDR3 covers 13 residues. The DNA for the CDR3 is TGTGCCAGCAGCCAAGATCGGCATACTGAGCAGTTCTTC. Amino acids: CASSQDRHTEQFF.

The chain has TRBV21-1 and TRBJ2-4; TRBD1, the D gene given by the table, was not confirmed from the DNA. TRBV21-1 represents a pseudogene. The CDR3 has 18 residues. This chain's CDR3 is CASSKGTGGSVAKNIQYF. Written as DNA, the CDR3 is TGTGCCAGCAGCAAAGGGACAGGGGGTAGTGTGGCCAAAAACATTCAGTACTTC.

This chain joins TRBV30 and TRBJ2-7; tentative D call: TRBD2 (5 bases). Looked up from germline, CDR1 is GTSNPN and CDR2 is SVGIG (reference sequence). V was clipped by 5 bases and J by 0 bases, with 14 bases between them. The CDR3 runs to 14 residues. The CDR3, as DNA: TGTGCCTGGGCCCAGTCGGGGAACTCCTACGAGCAGTACTTC. Translating gives CAWAQSGNSYEQYF.

The V and J genes are TRBV9 and TRBJ1-3; D is unclear. V gave up 0 bases and J gave up 0 bases, with 7 bases separating them. CDR3 length equals 15 residues. Germline-derived CDR1 and CDR2 are SGDLS and YYNGEE. The CDR3 region has the DNA TGTGCCAGCAGCGTAGTAGGCTTCTCTGGAAACACCATATATTTT. Its protein is CASSVVGFSGNTIYF.

The chain has TRBV6-5 and TRBJ1-5; D gene unclear. Germline CDR1 is MNHEY and CDR2 is SVGAGI. The V and J ends lost 7 bases and 4 bases respectively, with 11 bases between them. This CDR3 comprises 13 residues. CDR3 in amino acids: CASTRSLNQPQHF. CDR3 in DNA: TGTGCCAGCACGCGTAGTTTAAATCAGCCCCAGCATTTT.

The chain carries TRBV10-3 and TRBJ2-1; TRBD2 matches 13 bases. The germline V gene encodes CDR1 ENHRY and CDR2 SYGVKD. The CDR3 has 19 residues. Trimming at V came to 2 bases and at J to 9 bases, leaving 16 bases not matched to a gene. The CDR3 spells CAISEKLAGGPWFHSEQFF. DNA for the CDR3: TGTGCCATCAGTGAGAAACTAGCGGGAGGGCCTTGGTTTCATAGTGAGCAGTTCTTC.

The chain links TRBV12-3 or TRBV12-4 to TRBJ1-5; no clear D. The length of the CDR3 is 12 residues. Trimming removed 6 bases at V and 4 bases at J, with 7 bases between. CDR3 DNA: TGTGCCAGCAGCCGCCTAAATCAGCCCCAGCATTTT. It codes for CASSRLNQPQHF.

This clone showed up just a few times. V gene TRBV10-3 combines with J gene TRBJ2-7, with TRBD1 as a possible D gene (6 bases). CDR3 length equals 12 residues. In germline, CDR1 is ENHRY, CDR2 SYGVKD. V lost 7 bases and J 6 bases, leaving 13 bases between the germline ends. This CDR3 is CAINGAGVEQYF. In nucleotides, the CDR3 is TGTGCCATCAATGGGGCAGGGGTCGAGCAGTACTTC.

This clone appeared a single time. The J gene is TRBJ2-1, the V gene TRBV2, with D maybe TRBD1 (5 bases). The V end was cut by 8 bases, the J end by 1 base, with 9 bases between. The CDR3 is 13 amino acids. The germline V gene encodes CDR1 SNHLY and CDR2 FYNNEI. In nucleotides, the CDR3 is TGTGCCAGCTCAGGGTTGTCCTACAATGAGCAGTTCTTC. This gives the protein CASSGLSYNEQFF.